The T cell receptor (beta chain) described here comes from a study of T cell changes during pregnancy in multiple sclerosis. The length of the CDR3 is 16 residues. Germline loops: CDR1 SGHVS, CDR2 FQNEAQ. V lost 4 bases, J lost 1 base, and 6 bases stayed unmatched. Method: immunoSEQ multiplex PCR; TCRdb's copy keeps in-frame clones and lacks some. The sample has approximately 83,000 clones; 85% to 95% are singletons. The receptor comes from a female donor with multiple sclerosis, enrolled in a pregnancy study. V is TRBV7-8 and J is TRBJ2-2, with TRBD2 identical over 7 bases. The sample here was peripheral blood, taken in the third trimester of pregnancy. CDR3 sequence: CASSSVGGGNTGELFF. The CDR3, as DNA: TGTGCCAGCAGCTCAGTCGGCGGGGGGAACACCGGGGAGCTGTTTTTT.